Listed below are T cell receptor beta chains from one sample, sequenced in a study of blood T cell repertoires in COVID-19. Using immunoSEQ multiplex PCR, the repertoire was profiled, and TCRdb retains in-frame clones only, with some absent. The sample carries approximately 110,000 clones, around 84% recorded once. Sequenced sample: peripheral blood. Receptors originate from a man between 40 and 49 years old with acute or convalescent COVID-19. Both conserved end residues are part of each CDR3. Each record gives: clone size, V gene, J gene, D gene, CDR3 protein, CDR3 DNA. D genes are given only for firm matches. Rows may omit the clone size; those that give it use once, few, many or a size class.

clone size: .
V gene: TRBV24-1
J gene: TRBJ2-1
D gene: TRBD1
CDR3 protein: CATSDDRAEAYNEQFF
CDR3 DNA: TGTGCCACCAGTGACGACAGGGCCGAAGCCTACAATGAGCAGTTCTTC

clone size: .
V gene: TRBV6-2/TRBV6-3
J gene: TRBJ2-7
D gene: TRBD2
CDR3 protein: CASSYVTSDSYEQYF
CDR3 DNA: TGTGCCAGCAGTTACGTGACTAGCGACTCCTACGAGCAGTACTTC

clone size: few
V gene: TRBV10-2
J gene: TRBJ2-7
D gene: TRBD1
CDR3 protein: CASSEGTGTYEQYF
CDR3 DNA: TGCGCCAGCAGTGAGGGGACAGGGACCTACGAGCAGTACTTC

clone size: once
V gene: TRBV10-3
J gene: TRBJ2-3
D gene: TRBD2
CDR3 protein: CAISDVTSGDTDTQYF
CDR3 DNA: TGTGCCATCAGTGATGTGACTAGCGGGGACACAGATACGCAGTATTTT

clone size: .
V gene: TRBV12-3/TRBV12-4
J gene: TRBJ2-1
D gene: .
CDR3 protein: CASTERGYNEQFF
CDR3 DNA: TGTGCCAGCACCGAAAGGGGGTACAATGAGCAGTTCTTC

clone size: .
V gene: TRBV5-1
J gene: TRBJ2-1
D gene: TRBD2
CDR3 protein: CASSLGTSGGTPNEQFF
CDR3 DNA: TGCGCCAGCAGCTTGGGTACTAGCGGGGGGACCCCCAATGAGCAGTTCTTC

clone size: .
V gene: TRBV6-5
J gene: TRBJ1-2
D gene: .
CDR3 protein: CASSYSVRGNNYGYTF
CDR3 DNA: TGTGCCAGCAGTTACTCCGTCCGGGGGAATAACTATGGCTACACCTTC

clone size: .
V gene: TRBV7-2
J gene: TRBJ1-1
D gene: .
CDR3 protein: CASSLKKGENTEAFF
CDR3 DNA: TGTGCCAGCAGCTTAAAAAAGGGGGAGAACACTGAAGCTTTCTTT

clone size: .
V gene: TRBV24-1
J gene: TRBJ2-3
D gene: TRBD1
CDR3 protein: CATSEPTGGAGDTQYF
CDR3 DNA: TGTGCCACCAGTGAGCCGACAGGGGGCGCGGGAGATACGCAGTATTTT

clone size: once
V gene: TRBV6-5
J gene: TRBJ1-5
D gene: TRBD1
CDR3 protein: CASRDRGSQPQHF
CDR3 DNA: TGTGCCAGCAGAGACAGGGGAAGTCAGCCCCAGCATTTT

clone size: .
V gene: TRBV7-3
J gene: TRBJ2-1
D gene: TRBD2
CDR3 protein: CASSFGGGKQFF
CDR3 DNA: TGTGCCAGCAGCTTTGGCGGGGGAAAGCAGTTCTTC

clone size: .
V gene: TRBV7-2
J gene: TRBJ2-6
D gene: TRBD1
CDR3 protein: CASSSNRGGANVLTF
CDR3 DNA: TGTGCCAGCAGCTCAAACAGGGGAGGGGCCAACGTCCTGACTTTC

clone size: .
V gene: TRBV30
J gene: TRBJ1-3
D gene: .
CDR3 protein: CAWSEQAEGNTIYF
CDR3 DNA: TGTGCCTGGAGTGAACAGGCGGAAGGAAACACCATATATTTT

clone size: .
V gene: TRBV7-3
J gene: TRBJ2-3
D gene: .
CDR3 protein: CASSLDPSTDTQYF
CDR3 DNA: TGTGCCAGCAGCCTAGACCCTAGCACAGATACGCAGTATTTT

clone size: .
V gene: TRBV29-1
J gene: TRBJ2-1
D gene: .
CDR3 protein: CSVGQEPNNEQFF
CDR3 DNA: TGCAGCGTGGGACAAGAACCAAACAATGAGCAGTTCTTC

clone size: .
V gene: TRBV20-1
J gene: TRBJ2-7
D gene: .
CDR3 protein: CSASIPGEQYF
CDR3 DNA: TGCAGTGCTAGTATCCCGGGCGAGCAGTACTTC

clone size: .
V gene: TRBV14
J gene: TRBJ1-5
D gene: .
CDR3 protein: CASSFADSCYSNQPQHF
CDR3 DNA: TGTGCCAGCAGCTTTGCCGACAGCTGTTATAGCAATCAGCCCCAGCATTTT

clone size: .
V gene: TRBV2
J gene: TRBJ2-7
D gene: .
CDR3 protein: CASSESRYEQYF
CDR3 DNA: TGTGCCAGCAGTGAATCCCGCTACGAGCAGTACTTC

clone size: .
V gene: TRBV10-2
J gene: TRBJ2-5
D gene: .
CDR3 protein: CASSEGLRVLETQYF
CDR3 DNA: TGCGCCAGCAGTGAAGGGCTCAGGGTCTTGGAGACCCAGTACTTC

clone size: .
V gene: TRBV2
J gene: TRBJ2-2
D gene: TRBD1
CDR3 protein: CASRVGQGSTGELFF
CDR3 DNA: TGTGCCAGCAGAGTTGGACAGGGTAGCACCGGGGAGCTGTTTTTT

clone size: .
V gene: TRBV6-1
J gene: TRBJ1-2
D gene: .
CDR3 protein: CASSDGGANYGYTF
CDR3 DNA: TGTGCCAGCAGTGATGGAGGGGCTAACTATGGCTACACCTTC

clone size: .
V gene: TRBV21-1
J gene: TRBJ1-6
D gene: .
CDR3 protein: CASSNPGVQESPPLHF
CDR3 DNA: TGTGCCAGCAGCAACCCAGGGGTGCAGGAAAGTCCACCCCTCCACTTT

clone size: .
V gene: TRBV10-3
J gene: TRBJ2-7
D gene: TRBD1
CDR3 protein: CAIGGTGKAEQYF
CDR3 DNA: TGTGCCATCGGGGGGACAGGGAAGGCCGAGCAGTACTTC

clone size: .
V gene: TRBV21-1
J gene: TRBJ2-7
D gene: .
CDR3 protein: CASKCAAPNSYEQYF
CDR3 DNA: TGTGCCAGCAAGTGCGCCGCGCCCAACTCCTACGAGCAGTACTTC

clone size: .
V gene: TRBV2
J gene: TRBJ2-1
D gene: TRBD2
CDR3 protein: CASRALAGEYNEQFF
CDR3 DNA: TGTGCCAGCAGAGCCTTAGCGGGGGAGTACAATGAGCAGTTCTTC

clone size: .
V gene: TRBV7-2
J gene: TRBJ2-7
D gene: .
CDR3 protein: CASSLGLQISYEQYF
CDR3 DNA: TGTGCCAGCAGCTTAGGTCTGCAGATTTCCTACGAGCAGTACTTC

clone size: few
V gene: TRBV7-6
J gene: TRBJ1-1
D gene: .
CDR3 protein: CASSLVGGAEGTEAFF
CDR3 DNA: TGTGCCAGCAGCTTAGTCGGCGGGGCTGAGGGTACTGAAGCTTTCTTT

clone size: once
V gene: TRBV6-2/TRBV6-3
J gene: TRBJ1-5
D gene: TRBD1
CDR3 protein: CASSDFGTGVGQPQHF
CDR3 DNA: TGTGCCAGCAGTGACTTCGGGACAGGGGTGGGTCAGCCCCAGCATTTT

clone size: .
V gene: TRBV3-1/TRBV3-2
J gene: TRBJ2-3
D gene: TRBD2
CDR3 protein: CASSLTSGGGDTQYF
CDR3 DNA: TGTGCCAGCAGCCTCACTAGCGGGGGAGGGGATACGCAGTATTTT

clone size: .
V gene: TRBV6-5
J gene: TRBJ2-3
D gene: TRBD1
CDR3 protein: CASRQGQGLIDTQYF
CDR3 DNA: TGTGCCAGCAGACAGGGACAGGGGTTGATAGATACGCAGTATTTT

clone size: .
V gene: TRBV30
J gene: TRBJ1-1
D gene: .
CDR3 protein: CAWRGPGGNTEAFF
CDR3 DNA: TGTGCCTGGAGGGGGCCGGGGGGGAACACTGAAGCTTTCTTT

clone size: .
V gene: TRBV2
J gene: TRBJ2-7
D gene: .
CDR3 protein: CASSDPRGSYEQYF
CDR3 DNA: TGTGCCAGCAGTGATCCCCGCGGGTCCTACGAGCAGTACTTC

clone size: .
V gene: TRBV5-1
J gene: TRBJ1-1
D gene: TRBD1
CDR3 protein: CASSFSTGGYTEAFF
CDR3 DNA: TGCGCCAGCAGCTTCTCGACAGGGGGCTACACTGAAGCTTTCTTT

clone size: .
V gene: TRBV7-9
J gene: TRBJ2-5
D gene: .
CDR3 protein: CASSLMSGQETQYF
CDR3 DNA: TGTGCCAGCAGCTTAATGAGCGGACAAGAGACCCAGTACTTC

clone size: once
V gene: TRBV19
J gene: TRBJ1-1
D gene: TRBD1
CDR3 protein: CASSIGGDRVYTEAFF
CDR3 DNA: TGTGCCAGTAGTATCGGTGGGGACAGGGTGTACACTGAAGCTTTCTTT

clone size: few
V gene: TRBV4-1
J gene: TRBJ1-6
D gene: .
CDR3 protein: CASSQDNRQEYSYNSPLHF
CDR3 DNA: TGCGCCAGCAGCCAAGATAACCGACAGGAATACTCCTATAATTCACCCCTCCACTTT

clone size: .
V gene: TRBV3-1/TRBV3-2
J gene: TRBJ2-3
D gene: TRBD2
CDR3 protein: CASSQRIAGAADTQYF
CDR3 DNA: TGTGCCAGCAGCCAACGAATAGCGGGGGCCGCAGATACGCAGTATTTT

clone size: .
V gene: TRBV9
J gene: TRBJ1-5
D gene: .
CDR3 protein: CASSVDARFYQPQHF
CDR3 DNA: TGTGCCAGCAGCGTAGATGCCAGGTTTTATCAGCCCCAGCATTTT

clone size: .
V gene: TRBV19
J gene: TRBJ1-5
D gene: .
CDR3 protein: CASSISRDSNQPQHF
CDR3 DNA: TGTGCCAGTAGTATCTCCAGGGATAGCAATCAGCCCCAGCATTTT

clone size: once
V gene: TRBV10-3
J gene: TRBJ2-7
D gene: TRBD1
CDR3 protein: CAISGGDRAGYEQYF
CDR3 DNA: TGTGCCATCAGTGGGGGTGACAGGGCCGGCTACGAGCAGTACTTC

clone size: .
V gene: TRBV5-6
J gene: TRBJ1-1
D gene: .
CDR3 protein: CASSLVGRNTEAFF
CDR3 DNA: TGTGCCAGCAGCTTGGTGGGGCGGAACACTGAAGCTTTCTTT

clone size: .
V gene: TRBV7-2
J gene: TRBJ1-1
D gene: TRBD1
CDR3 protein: CASSYGPGQGSTEAFF
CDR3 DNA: TGTGCCAGCAGTTATGGTCCGGGACAGGGTTCGACTGAAGCTTTCTTT

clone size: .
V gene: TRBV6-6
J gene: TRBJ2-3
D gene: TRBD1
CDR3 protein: CASSWTGGNTQYF
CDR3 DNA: TGTGCCAGCAGTTGGACAGGGGGAAATACGCAGTATTTT

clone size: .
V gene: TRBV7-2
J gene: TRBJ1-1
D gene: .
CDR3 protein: CASSNFWNTEAFF
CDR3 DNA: TGTGCCAGCAGCAACTTTTGGAACACTGAAGCTTTCTTT

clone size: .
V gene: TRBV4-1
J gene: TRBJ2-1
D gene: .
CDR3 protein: CASSQDPYYEQFF
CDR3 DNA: TGCGCCAGCAGCCAAGACCCGTACTATGAGCAGTTCTTC